These 26 T cell receptor beta chains came from one sample sequenced in a study of T cell responses to AZD1222 COVID-19 vaccine. Only in-frame clones appear in the TCRdb table, and some are missing; sequencing was by immunoSEQ multiplex PCR. This sample has more than 95,000 clones, with 93% found just once. The sequenced sample was peripheral blood, obtained on day 0 of AZD1222 vaccination. These receptors came from an adult in good health.

The genes are TRBV7-2 and TRBJ1-2, with a possible D match to TRBD1 (5 bases). Germline V gene data show CDR1 as SGHTA and CDR2 as FQGNSA. This CDR3 spans 14 amino acids. Between the trimmed V and J ends, which lost 11 bases and 5 bases, there was a span of 21 bases. Written as DNA, the CDR3 is TGTGCCGAGCGAGCCCGGGACCGACAGTATGGCTACACCTTC. This sequence encodes CAERARDRQYGYTF.

The chain has TRBV7-8 and TRBJ1-2, with 10 positions matching TRBD1. The length of the CDR3 is 13 residues. Germline CDR1 reads SGHVS; CDR2 reads FQNEAQ. V lost 7 bases to trimming and J lost 8 bases; unmatched junction nucleotides: 7. The CDR3 protein is CASTETGGLGYTF. CDR3 nucleotides: TGTGCCAGCACCGAGACAGGGGGCTTAGGCTACACCTTC.

The chain joins TRBV7-2 to TRBJ2-5, with D maybe TRBD1 (6 bases). Germline assignment: CDR1 SGHTA and CDR2 FQGNSA. The CDR3 runs to 13 residues. The germline V and J ends were trimmed by 8 bases and 2 bases, with 12 bases remaining between them. CDR3 in DNA: TGTGCCAGCTCCAGACAGGCTCAAGAGACCCAGTACTTC. This gives the protein CASSRQAQETQYF.

In DNA form, the CDR3 reads TGTGCCAGTAGTTCGGACTTAACCACTGAAGCTTTCTTT. Its protein is CASSSDLTTEAFF. The genes are TRBV19 and TRBJ1-1; D is unclear. This CDR3 spans 13 amino acids. Trimming pared 5 bases from V and 4 bases from J, leaving 11 bases between. Germline V CDR1 and CDR2: LNHDA, SQIVND (reference sequence). The variable domain in full, completed from reference TRBV19 and TRBJ1-1, reads DGGITQSPKYLFRKEGQNVTLSCEQNLNHDAMYWYRQDPGQGLRLIYYSQIVNDFQKGDIAEGYSVSREKKESFPLTVTSAQKNPTAFYLCASSSDLTTEAFFGQGTRLTVV.

The chain couples TRBV7-2 to TRBJ2-3; TRBD1 agrees at 7 bases. The ends lost 5 bases at V and 0 bases at J; junction bases unmatched: 5. Germline V CDR1 and CDR2: SGHTA, FQGNSA. The CDR3 contains 15 residues. DNA for the CDR3: TGTGCCAGCAGCGGAACGGGACAGAGCACAGATACGCAGTATTTT. It specifies CASSGTGQSTDTQYF.

V is TRBV28 and J is TRBJ1-1; D is undetermined. Germline assignment: CDR1 MDHEN and CDR2 SYDVKM. The CDR3 consists of 13 residues. V lost 8 bases, J lost 5 bases, and 15 bases lay in between. CDR3 DNA sequence: TGTGCCAGCCTGGACCCGTTAAGAACTGAAGCTTTCTTT. It specifies CASLDPLRTEAFF.

The chain joins TRBV5-4 to TRBJ2-3; D remains unclear. V lost 4 bases, J lost 1 base, and 13 bases lay in between. Germline V gene lookup returns CDR1 SGHNT and CDR2 YYREEE (reference sequence). This CDR3 has 15 residues. The CDR3 spells CASSADPEGTDTQYF. As DNA, the CDR3 is TGTGCCAGCAGCGCGGATCCAGAGGGCACAGATACGCAGTATTTT.

This clone was recorded a few times. The rearrangement joins TRBV18 to TRBJ2-2; D is unresolved. The germline V gene has CDR1 KGHSH and CDR2 LQKENI. This CDR3 region has 16 residues. V shed 4 bases and J shed 1 base, with 13 bases lying between them. The CDR3 nucleotides are TGTGCCAGCTCACACAGCGAACACTGGAACACCGGGGAGCTGTTTTTT. Translating it yields CASSHSEHWNTGELFF. Based on the CDR3 plus reference TRBV18 and TRBJ2-2, the full variable domain is NAGVMQNPRHLVRRRGQEARLRCSPMKGHSHVYWYRQLPEEGLKFMVYLQKENIIDESGMPKERFSAEFPKEGPSILRIQQVVRGDSAAYFCASSHSEHWNTGELFFGEGSRLTVL.

The chain links TRBV3-1 (or the pseudogene TRBV3-2) to TRBJ1-4; D call uncertain. V was clipped by 1 base and J by 7 bases, with 7 bases between them. This CDR3 spans 13 amino acids. The germline V gene encodes CDR1 LGHDT and CDR2 YNNKEL (reference sequence). The CDR3 DNA reads as TGTGCCAGCAGCCAAGTACTCGGTGAAAAACTGTTTTTT. Its protein product is CASSQVLGEKLFF.

The chain combines TRBV2 with TRBJ1-5; D gene ambiguous. This CDR3 region has 15 residues. The germline V gene has CDR1 SNHLY and CDR2 FYNNEI. The V and J ends lost 2 bases and 0 bases respectively, with 8 bases between them. CDR3 sequence: CASSEPGYSNQPQHF. The CDR3 region has the DNA TGTGCCAGCAGTGAACCGGGATATAGCAATCAGCCCCAGCATTTT.

The chain uses TRBV11-2 and TRBJ1-3, with D perhaps matching TRBD1 (6 bases). CDR1 and CDR2 (germline): SGHAT, FQNNGV. V was cut by 6 bases and J by 2 bases, with 14 bases left in between. The CDR3 has 15 residues. The CDR3 nucleotides are TGTGCCAGCAGTTCACAGGGTGGAACTGGAAACACCATATATTTT. Its translation is CASSSQGGTGNTIYF.

This chain joins TRBV7-2 and TRBJ2-7; D unclear. Germline CDR1 and CDR2: SGHTA and FQGNSA. V lost 5 bases, J lost 1 base, and 12 bases lay in between. The CDR3 extends over 14 amino acids. The CDR3 sequence is CASSPGLGSYEQYF. CDR3 bases: TGTGCCAGCAGCCCGGGTCTAGGGTCCTACGAGCAGTACTTC.

The chain recombines TRBV18 with TRBJ1-1; D is perhaps TRBD1 (5 bases). Germline CDR1 reads KGHSH; CDR2 reads LQKENI. There are 13 residues in the CDR3. The germline V and J ends were trimmed by 4 bases and 8 bases, with 14 bases remaining between them. Written as DNA, the CDR3 is TGTGCCAGCTCACTCCGGGACCCCGAGGAAGCTTTCTTT. Its translation is CASSLRDPEEAFF.

The chain is built from TRBV5-6 and TRBJ1-2, with no clear D. V was clipped by 4 bases and J by 7 bases, with 20 bases between them. The germline V gene has CDR1 SGHDT and CDR2 YYEEEE. This CDR3 has 15 residues. The CDR3 loop reads CASSTDRVRRGGYTF. In nucleotides, the CDR3 is TGTGCCAGCAGCACCGACCGGGTACGGCGCGGTGGCTACACCTTC.

This clone was counted a few times. This sequence joins TRBV11-3 and TRBJ2-3; D is perhaps TRBD1 or TRBD2 (5 bases each). Germline CDR1 is SGHNT and CDR2 is YENEEA. With 5 bases removed from V and 8 bases from J, the gap between germline ends came to 14 bases. The CDR3 contains 13 residues. The CDR3 DNA reads as TGTGCCAGCAGCCCGGGGCAAGGAGTTACGCAGTATTTT. As protein: CASSPGQGVTQYF.

This chain joins TRBV5-1 and TRBJ1-6; 7 bases match TRBD1. From germline, CDR1 is SGHRS and CDR2 YFSETQ. This CDR3 spans 15 amino acids. Losses at the gene ends were 2 bases for V and 8 bases for J; bases not matched to a gene: 7. The CDR3 is CASSFGGQNYSPLHF. The DNA for the CDR3 is TGCGCCAGCAGCTTTGGGGGACAGAACTATTCACCCCTCCACTTT.

The chain uses TRBV5-1 and TRBJ1-2; 11 bases fit TRBD1. With V trimmed by 4 bases and J by 7 bases, 3 bases remained unmatched. Germline values: CDR1 SGHRS, CDR2 YFSETQ. There are 13 residues in the CDR3. The CDR3 reads CASSVGQGAGYTF. CDR3 DNA sequence: TGCGCCAGCAGCGTTGGACAGGGGGCTGGCTACACCTTC.

The genes are TRBV29-1 and TRBJ2-5; 8 bases match TRBD2. The germline V gene encodes CDR1 SQVTM and CDR2 ANQGSEA. The CDR3 runs to 13 residues. V was clipped by 8 bases and J by 5 bases; unmatched bases: 10. CDR3 sequence: CSLARAGGETQYF. The CDR3 nucleotides are TGCAGCCTAGCGCGGGCGGGGGGTGAGACCCAGTACTTC.

CDR3 sequence: CASSGGQGNIQYF. CDR3 nucleotides: TGTGCCAGCAGCGGGGGACAGGGAAACATTCAGTACTTC. The chain carries TRBV28 and TRBJ2-4; 9 bases fit TRBD1. Unmatched junction bases numbered 3, after V lost 6 bases and J lost 6 bases. The CDR3 loop spans 13 amino acids. Germline V gives CDR1 MDHEN, CDR2 SYDVKM.

The rearrangement uses TRBV5-1 and TRBJ2-2, with 9 bases matching TRBD2. CDR3 length: 15 residues. Germline V gene data show CDR1 as SGHRS and CDR2 as YFSETQ. Germline trimming cut 1 base from V and 3 bases from J; bases unmatched to any gene: 1. CDR3 sequence: CASSLRLADTGELFF. The CDR3 DNA is TGCGCCAGCAGCTTGCGACTAGCGGACACCGGGGAGCTGTTTTTT. Supplemented by reference TRBV5-1 and TRBJ2-2, the full variable domain reads KAGVTQTPRYLIKTRGQQVTLSCSPISGHRSVSWYQQTPGQGLQFLFEYFSETQRNKGNFPGRFSGRQFSNSRSEMNVSTLELGDSALYLCASSLRLADTGELFFGEGSRLTVL.

The chain carries TRBV15 and TRBJ1-4; D is unclear. Trimming took 2 bases from V and 0 from J, leaving 4 bases between them. The CDR3 has 14 residues. Germline V CDR1 and CDR2: LNHNV, YYDKDF (reference sequence). CDR3 nucleotide sequence: TGTGCCACCAGCAGAACTGCAACTAATGAAAAACTGTTTTTT. Translation: CATSRTATNEKLFF.

CDR3 loop: CASSLVGTEDTQYF. The CDR3 region has the DNA TGTGCCAGCAGCTTAGTAGGGACGGAAGATACGCAGTATTTT. This chain links TRBV7-2 with TRBJ2-3; D may correspond to TRBD1 or TRBD2 (5 bases each). Trimming took 1 base from V and 5 from J, leaving 10 bases between them. The CDR3 has 14 residues. The V gene's germline CDR1 is SGHTA and CDR2 FQGNSA. The full variable domain, completed using reference TRBV7-2 and TRBJ2-3, is GAGVSQSPSNKVTEKGKDVELRCDPISGHTALYWYRQSLGQGLEFLIYFQGNSAPDKSGLPSDRFSAERTGGSVSTLTIQRTQQEDSAVYLCASSLVGTEDTQYFGPGTRLTVL.

This clone was observed a handful of times. The V gene is TRBV11-3, the J gene TRBJ1-1, with D possibly matching TRBD1 (6 bases). CDR1 is SGHNT, CDR2 YENEEA, per germline. The CDR3 is 14 residues long. The germline V and J ends were trimmed by 1 base and 5 bases, with 11 bases remaining between them. As DNA, the CDR3 is TGTGCCAGCAGCTTAGTAGGGCAGGGGACTGAAGCTTTCTTT. It codes for CASSLVGQGTEAFF.

The count of this clone is one. The chain has TRBV6-5 and TRBJ2-1, with D perhaps matching TRBD2 (6 bases). The germline V gene encodes CDR1 MNHEY and CDR2 SVGAGI. V was clipped by 0 bases and J by 5 bases, with 14 bases between them. There are 16 residues in the CDR3. The CDR3 sequence is CASSYSPRDFDNEQFF. DNA for the CDR3: TGTGCCAGCAGTTACTCCCCACGGGACTTTGACAATGAGCAGTTCTTC.

This clone was counted a single time. This rearrangement joins TRBV2 to TRBJ1-2; unclear D gene. Trimming cost V 6 bases and J 2 bases, with 13 bases left between them. Looked up from germline, CDR1 is SNHLY and CDR2 is FYNNEI. This CDR3 is built from 14 residues. CDR3 protein: CASSQTAPNYGYTF. The CDR3 region has the DNA TGTGCCAGCAGCCAGACCGCACCGAACTATGGCTACACCTTC.

V usage is TRBV4-1 and J usage is TRBJ1-4; D perhaps matches TRBD1 (6 bases). Deletions cut 7 bases from V and 7 bases from J, with 16 bases between. There are 14 residues in the CDR3. Germline assignment: CDR1 MGHRA and CDR2 YSYEKL. CDR3 residues: CASNRGGESEKLFF. CDR3 nucleotides: TGCGCCAGCAACCGAGGGGGGGAGAGTGAAAAACTGTTTTTT.